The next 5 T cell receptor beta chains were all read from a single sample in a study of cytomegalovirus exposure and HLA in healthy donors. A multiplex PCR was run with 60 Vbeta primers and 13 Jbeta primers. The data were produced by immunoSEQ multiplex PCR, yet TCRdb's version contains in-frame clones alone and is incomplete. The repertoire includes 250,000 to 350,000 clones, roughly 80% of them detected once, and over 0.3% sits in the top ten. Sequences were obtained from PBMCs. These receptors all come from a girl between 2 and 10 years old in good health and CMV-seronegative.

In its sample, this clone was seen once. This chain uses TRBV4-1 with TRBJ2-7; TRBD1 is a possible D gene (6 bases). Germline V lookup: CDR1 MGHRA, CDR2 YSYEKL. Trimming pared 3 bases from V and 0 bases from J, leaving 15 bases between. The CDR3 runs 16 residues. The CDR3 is CASSHKQGPSSYEQYF. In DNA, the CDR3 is TGCGCCAGCAGCCACAAACAGGGCCCCAGCTCCTACGAGCAGTACTTC.

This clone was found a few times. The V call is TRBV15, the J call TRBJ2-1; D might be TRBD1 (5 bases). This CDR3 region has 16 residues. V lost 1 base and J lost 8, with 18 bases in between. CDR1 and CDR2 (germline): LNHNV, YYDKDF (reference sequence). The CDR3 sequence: CATSRARRALGDEQFF. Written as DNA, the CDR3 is TGTGCCACCAGCAGAGCCCGCAGGGCCTTAGGGGATGAGCAGTTCTTC.

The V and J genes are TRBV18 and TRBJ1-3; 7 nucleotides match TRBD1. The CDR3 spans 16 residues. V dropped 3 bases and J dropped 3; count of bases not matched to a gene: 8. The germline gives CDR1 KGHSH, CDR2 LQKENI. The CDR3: CASSPREGASGNTIYF. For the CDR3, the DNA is TGTGCCAGCTCACCGAGAGAGGGGGCGAGTGGAAACACCATATATTTT.

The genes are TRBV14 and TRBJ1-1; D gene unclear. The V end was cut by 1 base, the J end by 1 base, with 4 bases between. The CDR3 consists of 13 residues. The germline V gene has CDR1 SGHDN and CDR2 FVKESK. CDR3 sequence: CASSQVQNTEAFF. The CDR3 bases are TGTGCCAGCAGCCAAGTCCAGAACACTGAAGCTTTCTTT.

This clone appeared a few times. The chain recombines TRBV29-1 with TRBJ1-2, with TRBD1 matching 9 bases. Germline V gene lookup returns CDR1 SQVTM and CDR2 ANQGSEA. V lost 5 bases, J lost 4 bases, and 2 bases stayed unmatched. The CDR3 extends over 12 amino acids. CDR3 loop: CSVTDRGYGYTF. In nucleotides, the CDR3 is TGCAGCGTTACGGACAGGGGCTATGGCTACACCTTC.